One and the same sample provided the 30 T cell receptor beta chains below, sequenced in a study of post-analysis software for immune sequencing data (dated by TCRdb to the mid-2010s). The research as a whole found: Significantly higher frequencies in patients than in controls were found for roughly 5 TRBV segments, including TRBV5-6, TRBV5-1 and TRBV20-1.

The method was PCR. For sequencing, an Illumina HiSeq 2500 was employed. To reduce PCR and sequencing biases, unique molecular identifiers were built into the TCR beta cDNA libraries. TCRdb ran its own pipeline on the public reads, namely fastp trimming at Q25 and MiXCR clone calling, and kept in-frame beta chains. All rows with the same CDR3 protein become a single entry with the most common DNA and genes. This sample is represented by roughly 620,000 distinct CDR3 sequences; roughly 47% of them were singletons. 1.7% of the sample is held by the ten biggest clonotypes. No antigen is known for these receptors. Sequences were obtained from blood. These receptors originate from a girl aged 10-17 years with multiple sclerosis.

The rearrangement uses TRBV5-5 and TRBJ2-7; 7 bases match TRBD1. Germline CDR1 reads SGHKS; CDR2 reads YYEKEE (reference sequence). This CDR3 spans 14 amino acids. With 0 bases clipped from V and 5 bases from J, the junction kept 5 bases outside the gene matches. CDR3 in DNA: TGTGCCAGCAGCTTGGGACAGGGAAAAGACGAGCAGTACTTC. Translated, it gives CASSLGQGKDEQYF.

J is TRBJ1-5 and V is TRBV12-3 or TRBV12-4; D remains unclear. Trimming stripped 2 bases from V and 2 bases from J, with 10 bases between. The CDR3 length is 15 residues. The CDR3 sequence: CASSLPTPGNQPQHF. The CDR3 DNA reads TGTGCCAGCAGTTTACCCACCCCGGGCAATCAGCCCCAGCATTTT.

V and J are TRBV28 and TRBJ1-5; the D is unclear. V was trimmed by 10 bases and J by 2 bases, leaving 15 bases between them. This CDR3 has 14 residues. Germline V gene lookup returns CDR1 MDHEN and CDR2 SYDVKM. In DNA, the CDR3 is TGTGCCATCCAGACCCATGCCGGCAATCAGCCCCAGCATTTT. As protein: CAIQTHAGNQPQHF.

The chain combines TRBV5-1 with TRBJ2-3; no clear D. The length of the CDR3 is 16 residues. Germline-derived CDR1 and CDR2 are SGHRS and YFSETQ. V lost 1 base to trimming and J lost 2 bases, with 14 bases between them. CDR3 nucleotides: TGCGCCAGCAGCTTGCTGTCCCGAAGGAACACAGATACGCAGTATTTT. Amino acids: CASSLLSRRNTDTQYF.

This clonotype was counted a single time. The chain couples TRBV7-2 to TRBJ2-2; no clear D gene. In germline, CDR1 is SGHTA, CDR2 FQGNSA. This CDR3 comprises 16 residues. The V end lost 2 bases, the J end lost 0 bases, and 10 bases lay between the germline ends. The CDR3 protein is CASSLTAVANTGELFF. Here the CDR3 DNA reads TGTGCCAGCAGCTTAACGGCGGTCGCGAACACCGGGGAGCTGTTTTTT.

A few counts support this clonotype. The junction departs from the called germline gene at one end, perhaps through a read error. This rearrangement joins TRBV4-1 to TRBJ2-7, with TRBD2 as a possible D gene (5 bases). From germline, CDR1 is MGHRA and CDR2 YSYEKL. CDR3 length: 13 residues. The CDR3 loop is CASSQDYSYEQYF. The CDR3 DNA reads TGTGCCAGCAGCCAAGACTACTCCTACGAGCAGTACTTC.

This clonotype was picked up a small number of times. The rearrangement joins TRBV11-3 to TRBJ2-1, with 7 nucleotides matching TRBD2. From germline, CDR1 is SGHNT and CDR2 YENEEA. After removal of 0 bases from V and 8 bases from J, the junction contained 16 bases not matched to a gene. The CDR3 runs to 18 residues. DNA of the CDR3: TGTGCCAGCAGCTTAGATATCCCCGGGGCTAGCGGAGGGGATGAGCAGTTCTTC. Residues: CASSLDIPGASGGDEQFF. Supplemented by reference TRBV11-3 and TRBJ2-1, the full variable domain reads EAGVVQSPRYKIIEKKQPVAFWCNPISGHNTLYWYLQNLGQGPELLIRYENEEAVDDSQLPKDRFSAERLKGVDSTLKIQPAELGDSAVYLCASSLDIPGASGGDEQFFGPGTRLTVL.

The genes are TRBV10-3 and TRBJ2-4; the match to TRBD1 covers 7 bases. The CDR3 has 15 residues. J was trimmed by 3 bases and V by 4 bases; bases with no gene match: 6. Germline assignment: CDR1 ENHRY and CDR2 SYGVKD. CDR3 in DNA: TGTGCCATCAGTGCGACAGGGCTAGACAAAAACATTCAGTACTTC. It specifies CAISATGLDKNIQYF.

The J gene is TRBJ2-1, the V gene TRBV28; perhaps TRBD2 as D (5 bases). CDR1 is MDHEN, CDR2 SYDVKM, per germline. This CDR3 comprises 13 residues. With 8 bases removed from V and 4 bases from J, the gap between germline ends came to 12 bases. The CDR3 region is CASQSGSYNEQFF. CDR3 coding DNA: TGTGCCAGCCAGAGCGGCTCTTACAATGAGCAGTTCTTC.

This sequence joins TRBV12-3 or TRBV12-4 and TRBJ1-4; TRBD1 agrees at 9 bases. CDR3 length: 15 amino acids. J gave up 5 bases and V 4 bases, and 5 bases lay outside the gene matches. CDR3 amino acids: CASSSAGTGNEKLFF. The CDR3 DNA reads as TGTGCCAGCAGTTCGGCCGGGACAGGGAATGAAAAACTGTTTTTT.

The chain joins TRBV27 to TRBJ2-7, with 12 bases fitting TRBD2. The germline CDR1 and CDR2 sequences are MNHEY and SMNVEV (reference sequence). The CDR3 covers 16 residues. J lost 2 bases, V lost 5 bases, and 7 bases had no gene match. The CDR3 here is CASSVVLAGGPYEQYF. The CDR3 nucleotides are TGTGCCAGCAGTGTCGTACTAGCGGGGGGCCCCTACGAGCAGTACTTC.

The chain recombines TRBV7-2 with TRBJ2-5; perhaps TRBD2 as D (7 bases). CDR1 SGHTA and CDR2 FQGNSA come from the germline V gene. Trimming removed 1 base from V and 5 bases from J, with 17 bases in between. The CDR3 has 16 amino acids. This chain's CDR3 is CASSLVGGGGGETQYF. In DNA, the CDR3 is TGTGCCAGCAGCTTAGTTGGCGGGGGCGGAGGGGAGACCCAGTACTTC. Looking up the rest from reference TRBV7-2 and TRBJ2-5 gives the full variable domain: GAGVSQSPSNKVTEKGKDVELRCDPISGHTALYWYRQSLGQGLEFLIYFQGNSAPDKSGLPSDRFSAERTGGSVSTLTIQRTQQEDSAVYLCASSLVGGGGGETQYFGPGTRLLVL.

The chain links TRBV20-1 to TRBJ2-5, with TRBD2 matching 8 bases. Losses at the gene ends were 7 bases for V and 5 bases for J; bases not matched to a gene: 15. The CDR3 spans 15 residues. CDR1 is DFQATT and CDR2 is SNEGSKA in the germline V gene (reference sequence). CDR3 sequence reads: CSVRQRSGSDETQYF. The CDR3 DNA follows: TGCAGTGTTCGTCAGCGAAGCGGGAGCGATGAGACCCAGTACTTC.

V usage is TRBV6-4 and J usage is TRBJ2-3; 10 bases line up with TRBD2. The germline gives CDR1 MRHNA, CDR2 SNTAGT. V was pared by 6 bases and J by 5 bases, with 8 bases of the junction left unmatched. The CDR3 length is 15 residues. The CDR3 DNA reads TGTGCCAGCAGCTTGGGGGCTAGCGGGAGAGATACGCAGTATTTT. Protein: CASSLGASGRDTQYF.

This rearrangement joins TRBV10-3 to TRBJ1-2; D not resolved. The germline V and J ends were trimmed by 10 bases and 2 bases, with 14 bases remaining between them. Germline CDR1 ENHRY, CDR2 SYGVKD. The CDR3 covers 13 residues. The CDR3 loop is CATARAENYGYTF. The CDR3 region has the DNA TGTGCCACCGCTAGGGCAGAAAACTATGGCTACACCTTC.

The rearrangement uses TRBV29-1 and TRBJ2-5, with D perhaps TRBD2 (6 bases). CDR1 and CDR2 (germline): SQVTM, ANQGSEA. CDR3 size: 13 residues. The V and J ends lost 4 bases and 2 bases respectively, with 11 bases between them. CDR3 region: CSVVGTLQETQYF. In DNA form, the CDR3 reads TGCAGCGTTGTAGGGACTCTACAAGAGACCCAGTACTTC.

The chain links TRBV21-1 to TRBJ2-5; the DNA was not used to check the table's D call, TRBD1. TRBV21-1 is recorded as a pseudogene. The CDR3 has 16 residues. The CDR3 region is CASRTPGQIDQETQYF. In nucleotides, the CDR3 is TGTGCCAGCAGGACTCCGGGACAGATAGACCAAGAGACCCAGTACTTC.

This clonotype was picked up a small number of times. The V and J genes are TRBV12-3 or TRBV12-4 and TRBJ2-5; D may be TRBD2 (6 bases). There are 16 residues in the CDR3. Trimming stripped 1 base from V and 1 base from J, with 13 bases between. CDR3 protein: CASSLVGGTFQETQYF. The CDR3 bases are TGTGCCAGCAGTTTAGTCGGGGGAACCTTCCAAGAGACCCAGTACTTC.

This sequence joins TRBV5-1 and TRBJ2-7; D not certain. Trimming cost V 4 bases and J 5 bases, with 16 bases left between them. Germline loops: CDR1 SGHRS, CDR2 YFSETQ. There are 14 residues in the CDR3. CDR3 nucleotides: TGCGCCAGCAGCCTGTTAGCCTCTAAGAACGAGCAGTACTTC. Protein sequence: CASSLLASKNEQYF.

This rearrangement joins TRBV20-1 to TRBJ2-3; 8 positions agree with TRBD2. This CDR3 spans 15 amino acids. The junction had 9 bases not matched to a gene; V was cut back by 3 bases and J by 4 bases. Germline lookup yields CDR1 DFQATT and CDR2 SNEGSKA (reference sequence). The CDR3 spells CSARGRGGEPDTQYF. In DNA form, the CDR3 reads TGCAGTGCTAGGGGTCGGGGGGGTGAGCCAGATACGCAGTATTTT.

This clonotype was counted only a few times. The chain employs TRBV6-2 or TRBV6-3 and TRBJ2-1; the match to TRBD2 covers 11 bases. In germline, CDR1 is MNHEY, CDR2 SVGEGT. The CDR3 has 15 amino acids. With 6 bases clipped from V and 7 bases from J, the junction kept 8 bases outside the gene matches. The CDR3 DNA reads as TGTGCCAGCAGGCCTACTAGCGGGAGATTAAATGAGCAGTTCTTC. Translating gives CASRPTSGRLNEQFF.

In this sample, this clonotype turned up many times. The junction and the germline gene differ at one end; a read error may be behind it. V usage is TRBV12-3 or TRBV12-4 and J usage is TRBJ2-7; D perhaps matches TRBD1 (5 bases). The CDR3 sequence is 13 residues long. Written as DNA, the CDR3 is TGCGCCAGCAGCTTGACAGATACCTACGAGCAGTACTTC. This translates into CASSLTDTYEQYF.

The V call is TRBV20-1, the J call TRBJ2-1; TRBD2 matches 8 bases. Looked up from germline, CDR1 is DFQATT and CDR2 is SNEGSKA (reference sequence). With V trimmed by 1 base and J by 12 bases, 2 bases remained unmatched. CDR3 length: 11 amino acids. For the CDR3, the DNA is TGCAGTGCTAGAGGCCTAGCGGGGCAGTTCTTC. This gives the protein CSARGLAGQFF.

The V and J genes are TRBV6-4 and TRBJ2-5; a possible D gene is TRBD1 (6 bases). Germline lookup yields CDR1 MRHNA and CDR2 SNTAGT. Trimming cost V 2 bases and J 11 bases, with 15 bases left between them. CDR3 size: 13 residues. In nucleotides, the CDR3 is TGTGCCAGCAGTGACCGGGACAACAATGAGCAGTACTTC. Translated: CASSDRDNNEQYF.

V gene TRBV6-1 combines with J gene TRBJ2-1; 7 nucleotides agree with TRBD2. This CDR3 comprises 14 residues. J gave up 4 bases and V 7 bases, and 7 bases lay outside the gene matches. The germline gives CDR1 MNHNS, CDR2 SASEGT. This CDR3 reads CASKGLADYNEQFF. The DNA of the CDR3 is TGTGCCAGCAAGGGGCTAGCGGATTACAATGAGCAGTTCTTC.

DNA of the CDR3: TGCAGTGCTAGGGGGGGGCCCGCAGATACGCAGTATTTT. Its translation is CSARGGPADTQYF. V gene TRBV20-1 combines with J gene TRBJ2-3; D perhaps matches TRBD2 (7 bases). With 3 bases removed from V and 4 bases from J, the gap between germline ends came to 11 bases. This CDR3 is built from 13 residues. CDR1 is DFQATT, CDR2 SNEGSKA, per germline (reference sequence).

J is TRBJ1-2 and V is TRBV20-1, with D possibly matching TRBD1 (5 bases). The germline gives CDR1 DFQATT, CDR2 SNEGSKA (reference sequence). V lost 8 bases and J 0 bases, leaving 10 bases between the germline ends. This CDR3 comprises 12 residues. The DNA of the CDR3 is TGCAGTATATTACAGGCTAACTATGGCTACACCTTC. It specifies CSILQANYGYTF.

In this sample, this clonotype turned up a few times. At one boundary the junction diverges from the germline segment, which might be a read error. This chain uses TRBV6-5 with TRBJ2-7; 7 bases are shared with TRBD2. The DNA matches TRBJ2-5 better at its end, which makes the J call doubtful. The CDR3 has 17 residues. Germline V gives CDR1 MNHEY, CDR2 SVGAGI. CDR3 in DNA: TGTGCCAGTAGTTACTCGTATGCAGCGGGACTAACAGAGACCCAGTACTTC. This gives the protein CASSYSYAAGLTETQYF.

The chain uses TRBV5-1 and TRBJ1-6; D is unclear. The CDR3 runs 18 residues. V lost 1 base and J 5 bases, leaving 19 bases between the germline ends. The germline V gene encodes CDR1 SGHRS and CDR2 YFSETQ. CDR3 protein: CASSLTSGLDVNNSPLHF. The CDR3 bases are TGCGCCAGCAGCTTGACCTCTGGCTTGGACGTAAATAATTCACCCCTCCACTTT.

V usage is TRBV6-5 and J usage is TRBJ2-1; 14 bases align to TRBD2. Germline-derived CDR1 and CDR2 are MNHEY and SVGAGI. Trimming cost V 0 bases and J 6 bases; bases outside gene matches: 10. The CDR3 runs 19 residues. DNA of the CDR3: TGTGCCAGCAGTTACTCCCGACTAGCGGGAGGGCCTCTCCTCAATGAGCAGTTCTTC. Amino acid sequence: CASSYSRLAGGPLLNEQFF.